In this sample, the clone carrying this TCR beta chain turned up a few times. These data originate in a study of T-cell reconstitution after alpha-beta-depleted transplantation in children. The TCRbeta library was prepared with unique molecular identifiers. MiXCR was run by TCRdb on the PCR reads, yielding one entry per CDR3 protein. The sample includes some 500,000 distinct CDR3 sequences, about 18% seen only once; the top ten take 2.5% to 4%. This clonotype was sampled from a human donor who donated a stem cell graft to a child with acute lymphoblastic leukemia. Sequenced here: PBMCs from the stem cell graft donor, sampled from the stem cell graft.

The CDR3 sequence is CASTLTSGRDQETQYF. The CDR3, as DNA: TGTGCCAGCACCCTGACTAGCGGGAGGGACCAAGAGACCCAGTACTTC. V is TRBV12-3 or TRBV12-4 and J is TRBJ2-5; TRBD2 matches 14 bases. Germline trimming cut 7 bases from V and 0 bases from J; bases unmatched to any gene: 4. The CDR3 has 16 residues.